Below, 2 T cell receptor beta chains from the same sample are listed, as sequenced in a study of T cell responses to AZD1222 COVID-19 vaccine. Profiled with immunoSEQ multiplex PCR; TCRdb holds only in-frame clones, not every one. The table shows 140,000 to 150,000 clones, with just under 95% occurring only once. Specimen: peripheral blood, collected after recovery from COVID-19. The receptors here all came from an adult who had recovered from COVID-19.

The chain couples TRBV28 to TRBJ2-7; possibly TRBD1 for D (6 bases). Between the trimmed V and J ends, which lost 2 bases and 3 bases, there was a span of 17 bases. The CDR3 has 16 amino acids. Germline-derived CDR1 and CDR2 are MDHEN and SYDVKM. CDR3 sequence: CASSLRARGANYEQYF. The CDR3 DNA reads as TGTGCCAGCAGTTTAAGAGCCAGGGGCGCCAACTACGAGCAGTACTTC. The complete variable domain, with remaining parts taken from reference TRBV28 and TRBJ2-7, reads DVKVTQSSRYLVKRTGEKVFLECVQDMDHENMFWYRQDPGLGLRLIYFSYDVKMKEKGDIPEGYSVSREKKERFSLILESASTNQTSMYLCASSLRARGANYEQYFGPGTRLTVT.

V gene TRBV5-1 combines with J gene TRBJ2-1; D is undetermined. Germline V gene data show CDR1 as SGHRS and CDR2 as YFSETQ. Trimming stripped 4 bases from V and 9 bases from J, with 8 bases between. The CDR3 is 11 residues long. The CDR3 coding sequence is TGCGCCAGCAGCCCAGGACGTGAGCAGTTCTTC. The encoded protein is CASSPGREQFF.